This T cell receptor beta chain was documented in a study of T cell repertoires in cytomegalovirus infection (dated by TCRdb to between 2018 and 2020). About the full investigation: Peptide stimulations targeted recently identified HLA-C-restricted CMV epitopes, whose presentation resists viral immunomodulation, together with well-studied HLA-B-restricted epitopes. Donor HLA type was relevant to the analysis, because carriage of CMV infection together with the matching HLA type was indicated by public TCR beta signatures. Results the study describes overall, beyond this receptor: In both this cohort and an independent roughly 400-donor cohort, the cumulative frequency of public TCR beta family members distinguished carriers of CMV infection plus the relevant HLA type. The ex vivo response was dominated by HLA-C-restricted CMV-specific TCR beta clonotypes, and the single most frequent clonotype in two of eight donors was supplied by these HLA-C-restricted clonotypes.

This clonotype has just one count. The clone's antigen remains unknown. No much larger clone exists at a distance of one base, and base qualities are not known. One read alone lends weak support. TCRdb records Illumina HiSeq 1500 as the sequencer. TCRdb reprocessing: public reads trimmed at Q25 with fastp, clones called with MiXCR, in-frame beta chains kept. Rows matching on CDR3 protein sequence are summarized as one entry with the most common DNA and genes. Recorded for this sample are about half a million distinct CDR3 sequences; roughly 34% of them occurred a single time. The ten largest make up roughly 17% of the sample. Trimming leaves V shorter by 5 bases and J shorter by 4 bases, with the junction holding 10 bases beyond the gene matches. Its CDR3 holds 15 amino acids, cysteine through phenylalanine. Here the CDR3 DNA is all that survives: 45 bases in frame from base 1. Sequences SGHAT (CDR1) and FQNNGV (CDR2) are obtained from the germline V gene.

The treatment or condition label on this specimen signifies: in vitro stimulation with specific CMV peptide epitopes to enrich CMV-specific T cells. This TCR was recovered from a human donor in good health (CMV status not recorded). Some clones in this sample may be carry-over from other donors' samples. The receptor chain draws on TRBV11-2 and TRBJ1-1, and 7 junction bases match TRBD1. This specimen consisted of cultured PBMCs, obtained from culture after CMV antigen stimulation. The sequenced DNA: TGTGCCAGCAGCCTGGAGACAGGGTATATCACTGAAGCTTTCTTT. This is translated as CASSLETGYITEAFF.